This T cell receptor beta chain was retrieved from a study of blood T cell repertoires in COVID-19 (TCRdb year 2020). Background for the entire study: The collaborator samples originated in the United States, Italy and Spain and spanned the acute and convalescent phases of COVID-19. The prospective study material was composed of cDNA or gDNA derived from T cells, B-cell-depleted T cells, or PBMCs. The dataset comprised deeply sampled blood TCRbeta repertoires from subjects exposed to, actively infected with, or recovered from COVID-19. The repertoires were released in a freely available public database intended as a resource for research on the immune response to SARS-CoV-2. Samples came from the ongoing ImmuneRACE study (first 160 participants) plus 1,254 subjects from 6 global collaborators. Sample metadata almost always included a de-identified subject ID, COVID-19 status, age in years and sex. HLA class I and class II types, where available, came from metadata supplied by the sample provider rather than from assay-based typing. Study-wide findings and limitations: The amount of clinical and demographic metadata varied by source and participant and was provided uncurated.

Participants in the prospective study were aged about 18 to 95 years, lived in about two dozen United States geographic areas, and enrolled through a virtual design. In the prospective study, participants were assigned to cohorts based on the clinical history participants reported in a screening survey and a study questionnaire. In the prospective study, whole blood, serum and a nasopharyngeal or oropharyngeal swab were collected from each participant by mobile phlebotomists. Prospective study participants could optionally give additional blood draws and questionnaires over a roughly two-month period. Before DNA extraction, prospective study blood samples were shipped either frozen or at room temperature. Taken from cysteine to phenylalanine, the CDR3 has 14 residues. Kept here is only the CDR3 DNA, which spans 42 bases and is read in frame from base 1. At the junction V is shortened by 6 bases and J by 4 bases, with 15 bases in between. CDR1 MDHEN and CDR2 SYDVKM are derived from the germline V gene.

The immunoSEQ Assay, a bias-controlled multiplex PCR, was used to amplify TCRbeta CDR3 regions from genomic DNA. The source study handled its data this way. Within the assay, amplification of reference gene primers was used to estimate how many nucleated cells each sample contained. Sequence reads were collapsed and filtered to measure the absolute abundance of every unique TCRbeta CDR3 rearrangement. For each sample, productive Simpson clonality was calculated as the square root of Simpson's diversity index over productive rearrangements. The immuneACCESS repertoire file appears here via TCRdb, limited to in-frame rearrangements. These files lack a portion of the clones; in checked studies, under half of the deficit traces to unresolved V genes, and the cause of the others is not known. V and J calls and clone size come straight from that table; D and trimming were deduced from the DNA. For this sample there are 150,000 or so clones; roughly 88% appear just once. Around 1.3% of the sample belongs to the ten largest clones.

With respect to this clone: This receptor's antigen is unknown. No qualities accompany the bases; no much larger clone lies one base away.

The TCR sequence derives from a woman aged 25 to 45 with acute COVID-19. The specimen sequenced was PBMCs or T cells enriched from blood (not recorded which). Recombination linked TRBV28 to TRBJ1-2, with a weak D call of TRBD1 (6 bases match). The CDR3 corresponds to CASRGGGRSYGYTF. In nucleotide form, the sequence is TGTGCCAGCAGGGGCGGGGGGCGCAGCTATGGCTACACCTTC.